This T cell receptor (beta chain) was recovered during a study of human T cells and chemical hapten exposure. Study in general: DPC 0.01% went on the upper back by patch test, with reading at 6 days. Findings of the study overall: Patch test score was positively correlated with the counts of PT1 expanded TCRs.

One entry per CDR3 protein results from TCRdb running MiXCR on the RACE reads. Of under 120,000 distinct CDR3 sequences detected, approximately 11% appear once; the ten largest clones hold under 4.5%. Many counts were recorded for this clonotype. Antigen: not known. As to time point: patch test 1, 2 weeks after DPC sensitization. Treatment denoted: therapeutic diphenylcyclopropenone sensitization with weekly scalp DPC. Blood sampling preceded each patch test application. CDR3 length: 16 residues. V lost 5 bases and J lost 6, with 20 bases in between. Germline CDR1 reads LNHDA; CDR2 reads SQIVND (reference sequence).

Material: whole blood, obtained in connection with sensitization to the hapten diphenylcyclopropenone (DPC). This TCR came from a middle-aged woman with alopecia areata. Some clones in this sample may be carry-over from other donors' samples. This chain connects TRBV19 to TRBJ1-5, with D tentatively TRBD1 (6 bases). The CDR3 loop is CASSPRTVLAVQPQHF. The DNA of the CDR3 is TGTGCCAGTAGTCCCCGGACAGTCTTAGCGGTTCAGCCCCAGCATTTT. Variable domain in full (rest from reference TRBV19 and TRBJ1-5): DGGITQSPKYLFRKEGQNVTLSCEQNLNHDAMYWYRQDPGQGLRLIYYSQIVNDFQKGDIAEGYSVSREKKESFPLTVTSAQKNPTAFYLCASSPRTVLAVQPQHFGDGTRLSIL.